A single sample is the source of the 17 T cell receptor beta chains below, sequenced in a study of cytomegalovirus exposure and HLA in healthy donors (TCRdb year 2017). The library was produced with the immunoSEQ multiplex PCR assay. For the multiplex PCR, a mixture combining 60 forward primers for TCR Vbeta segments and 13 reverse primers for TCR Jbeta segments was used. TCRdb re-hosts the immuneACCESS table, in-frame sequences only. Its copies lack some clones; in the studies checked, an unresolved V gene accounts for under half of them, and the cause for the rest is not known. Here the sample has 170,000 or so clones; about four fifths occur a single time. Under 7.5% of the sample goes to the ten largest clones. Sequenced material: PBMCs. The receptors derive from a man in his thirties or forties in good health and CMV-seropositive.

As for this clone: Other DNA sequences in this specimen translate into the identical CDR3. This chain connects TRBV5-1 to TRBJ2-1, with D unclear. Trimming left V 0 bases short and J 9 bases short, with 10 bases between. Germline lookup yields CDR1 SGHRS and CDR2 YFSETQ. The length of the CDR3 is 13 residues. The DNA of the CDR3 is TGCGCCAGCAGCTTGGGAAGGTCGGGTGAGCAGTTCTTC. Its protein product is CASSLGRSGEQFF.

The chain has TRBV20-1 and TRBJ2-7; weak D call: TRBD2 (5 bases). Germline CDR1 and CDR2: DFQATT and SNEGSKA (reference sequence). The CDR3 covers 11 residues. Deletions cut 0 bases from V and 10 bases from J, with 10 bases between. The CDR3 nucleotides are TGCAGTGCTAGAGATCGGAGCGGCCAGTACTTC. Translation gives CSARDRSGQYF.

J is TRBJ2-5 and V is TRBV27, with D tentatively TRBD2 (6 bases). The germline V gene has CDR1 MNHEY and CDR2 SMNVEV (reference sequence). The CDR3 spans 15 residues. Trimming took 5 bases from V and 5 from J, leaving 18 bases between them. The CDR3 DNA sequence: TGTGCCAGCAGTCCAGGGACTTGGACGCGGGAGACCCAGTACTTC. This translates into CASSPGTWTRETQYF.

This rearrangement joins TRBV7-8 to TRBJ2-7; 7 bases agree with TRBD1. The CDR3 covers 14 residues. Unmatched junction bases numbered 13, after V lost 5 bases and J lost 9 bases. The germline V gene encodes CDR1 SGHVS and CDR2 FQNEAQ. The CDR3 nucleotides are TGTGCCAGCAGCCCCGGACAGGTCCTCTTGGGGCAGTACTTC. This codes for CASSPGQVLLGQYF.

The chain has TRBV13 and TRBJ2-7; 10 bases match TRBD2. This CDR3 region has 16 residues. Trimming removed 4 bases from V and 1 base from J; junction bases left unmatched: 7. Per germline, CDR1 PRHDT and CDR2 FYEKMQ (reference sequence). The CDR3 DNA follows: TGTGCCAGCAGCTCGACAGCTAGCGGGAGATCCTACGAGCAGTACTTC. Translating it yields CASSSTASGRSYEQYF. Full variable domain (rest looked up from reference TRBV13 and TRBJ2-7): AAGVIQSPRHLIKEKRETATLKCYPIPRHDTVYWYQQGPGQDPQFLISFYEKMQSDKGSIPDRFSAQQFSDYHSELNMSSLELGDSALYFCASSSTASGRSYEQYFGPGTRLTVT.

This chain connects TRBV9 to TRBJ1-1, with D maybe TRBD1 (6 bases). V gave up 5 bases and J gave up 4 bases, with 15 bases separating them. This CDR3 is built from 14 residues. The germline V gene has CDR1 SGDLS and CDR2 YYNGEE. The CDR3 bases are TGTGCCAGCAGTGCGGTAGGCAGGGGCACTGAAGCTTTCTTT. Translated: CASSAVGRGTEAFF.

This chain uses TRBV14 with TRBJ1-1; the D is unclear. CDR3 size: 11 residues. Germline CDR1 is SGHDN and CDR2 is FVKESK. Trimming took off 5 bases at V and 3 bases at J, with 4 bases between the two ends. Here the CDR3 reads CASSSYTEAFF. The CDR3 DNA reads TGTGCCAGCAGCTCTTACACTGAAGCTTTCTTT.

The chain employs TRBV18 and TRBJ2-6, with TRBD1 matching over 7 bases. This CDR3 contains 16 residues. The ends lost 1 base at V and 4 bases at J; junction bases unmatched: 4. Looked up from germline, CDR1 is KGHSH and CDR2 is LQKENI. Here the CDR3 reads CASSPRTGPGANVLTF. The CDR3 DNA reads as TGTGCCAGCTCACCACGGACAGGCCCGGGGGCCAACGTCCTGACTTTC. Full variable domain (remainder filled in from reference TRBV18 and TRBJ2-6): NAGVMQNPRHLVRRRGQEARLRCSPMKGHSHVYWYRQLPEEGLKFMVYLQKENIIDESGMPKERFSAEFPKEGPSILRIQQVVRGDSAAYFCASSPRTGPGANVLTFGAGSRLTVL.

V usage is TRBV6-5 and J usage is TRBJ1-2; the D is unclear. CDR3 length equals 14 residues. Germline-derived CDR1 and CDR2 are MNHEY and SVGAGI. V was clipped by 0 bases and J by 8 bases, with 13 bases between them. The CDR3 is CASSYSRVFDGYTF. The CDR3 nucleotides are TGTGCCAGCAGTTACTCGAGGGTTTTTGACGGCTACACCTTC.

The chain joins TRBV7-2 to TRBJ1-5; possible D gene TRBD1, 6 bases. The CDR3 is 16 amino acids. Germline V gene data show CDR1 as SGHTA and CDR2 as FQGNSA. The V end lost 1 base, the J end lost 2 bases, and 12 bases lay between the germline ends. The chain's CDR3 is CASSLVGARGNQPQHF. CDR3 bases: TGTGCCAGCAGCTTAGTGGGGGCGAGGGGCAATCAGCCCCAGCATTTT.

The chain combines TRBV29-1 with TRBJ1-1; 10 nucleotides agree with TRBD1. The CDR3 is made up of 13 amino acids. Germline V lookup: CDR1 SQVTM, CDR2 ANQGSEA. Trimming took 5 bases from V and 6 from J; bases not matched to a gene: 6. The CDR3 protein is CSVSRQGAPEAFF. The CDR3 coding sequence is TGCAGCGTTTCTAGACAGGGGGCTCCTGAAGCTTTCTTT.

The V and J genes are TRBV28 and TRBJ1-4, with 9 nucleotides matching TRBD1. In germline, CDR1 is MDHEN, CDR2 SYDVKM. V dropped 6 bases and J dropped 8; count of bases not matched to a gene: 13. This CDR3 spans 16 amino acids. The CDR3 DNA reads as TGTGCCAGCAGCCGAGCCGGGACAGGGAATCGGGAAAAACTGTTTTTT. Protein: CASSRAGTGNREKLFF.

This rearrangement joins TRBV19 to TRBJ1-1; 8 nucleotides align to TRBD1. Germline CDR1 reads LNHDA; CDR2 reads SQIVND (reference sequence). The CDR3 is 21 residues long. V shed 0 bases and J 1 base; nucleotides not matched to a gene: 19. CDR3: CASSIERRPGTGRRANTEAFF. The CDR3 region has the DNA TGTGCCAGTAGTATAGAGAGGAGACCCGGGACAGGCAGAAGGGCGAACACTGAAGCTTTCTTT.

The V gene is TRBV5-6, the J gene TRBJ2-1; TRBD2 might be the D (6 bases). Germline V gene lookup returns CDR1 SGHDT and CDR2 YYEEEE. This CDR3 contains 15 residues. Trimming pared 1 base from V and 8 bases from J, leaving 16 bases between. The CDR3 is CASSLLRDLSDEQFF. CDR3 nucleotides: TGTGCCAGCAGCTTGTTGCGGGACCTAAGCGATGAGCAGTTCTTC.

The chain couples TRBV7-9 to TRBJ1-1; TRBD1 is a possible D gene (6 bases). The CDR3 is 13 amino acids. Germline V gives CDR1 SEHNR, CDR2 FQNEAQ (reference sequence). V was pared by 3 bases and J by 5 bases, with 10 bases between. CDR3 in amino acids: CASSLGAVTEAFF. In DNA form, the CDR3 reads TGTGCCAGCAGCTTGGGGGCGGTGACTGAAGCTTTCTTT.

The gene calls are TRBV7-9 and TRBJ2-1, with 8 positions matching TRBD1. V was pared by 5 bases and J by 4 bases, with 13 bases of the junction left unmatched. CDR1 is SEHNR, CDR2 FQNEAQ, per germline (reference sequence). The CDR3 consists of 17 residues. This CDR3 is CASSVFQGARGYNEQFF. The CDR3 DNA is TGTGCCAGCAGCGTCTTTCAGGGGGCTAGGGGTTACAATGAGCAGTTCTTC.

The V gene is TRBV4-1, the J gene TRBJ2-7; possibly TRBD1 for D (6 bases). In germline, CDR1 is MGHRA, CDR2 YSYEKL. Trimming removed 1 base from V and 2 bases from J, with 18 bases in between. This CDR3 has 17 amino acids. Here the CDR3 DNA reads TGCGCCAGCAGCCAAGGGGATCCCGGGACAAGTACCTACGAGCAGTACTTC. Translating it yields CASSQGDPGTSTYEQYF.